Listed here are 18 T cell receptor beta chains from one sample, sequenced in a study of read filtering for tumor transcriptome and immune sequencing. From about 0.4 ug of RNA, a library with molecular barcoded alpha/delta and beta/gamma adaptors was made. TCRdb fed the reads into MiXCR, producing one record per CDR3 protein. The sample has tens of thousands of distinct CDR3 sequences, roughly 13% seen once; the top ten hold more than 50%. The sequencing input was a population of CD138-negative cells sorted from bone marrow. These receptors came from a donor at least 40 years old with multiple myeloma.

This rearrangement joins TRBV7-7 to TRBJ2-3, with no clear D. Trimming stripped 4 bases from V and 5 bases from J, with 10 bases between. CDR3 size: 13 residues. Germline V gene sequence: CDR1 SSHAT, CDR2 FNYEAQ (reference sequence). DNA for the CDR3: TGTGCCAGCAGCTCACCCCCCTTAGATACGCAGTATTTT. Its translation is CASSSPPLDTQYF.

This clonotype was found many times. The chain employs TRBV6-5 and TRBJ2-1; D gene unclear. Germline V gene sequence: CDR1 MNHEY, CDR2 SVGAGI. Trimming removed 0 bases at V and 6 bases at J, with 18 bases between. The CDR3 spans 17 residues. The CDR3 DNA follows: TGTGCCAGCAGTTACTCATTTGTAGGAGCCACCGGCAATGAGCAGTTCTTC. As protein: CASSYSFVGATGNEQFF.

This clonotype was seen repeatedly, ten times or more. CDR3 in DNA: TGCAGTGCTGCTGGACTAGCGGGAGTTTTACACTACGAGCAGTACTTC. This codes for CSAAGLAGVLHYEQYF. This chain links TRBV20-1 with TRBJ2-7; TRBD2 matches at 13 bases. V lost 5 bases and J lost 3; bases outside the gene matches: 10. This CDR3 has 16 residues. CDR1 DFQATT and CDR2 SNEGSKA come from the germline V gene (reference sequence).

On this clonotype: The conserved final phenylalanine or tryptophan is absent from the CDR3, which likely points to a read error. The chain couples TRBV6-5 to TRBJ2-6; D is unclear. This CDR3 is 15 amino acids long. The germline V and J ends were trimmed by 5 bases and 2 bases, with 10 bases remaining between them. Germline V gene sequence: CDR1 MNHEY, CDR2 SVGAGI. This CDR3 reads CASSPRTAGANVLTS. CDR3 DNA: TGTGCCAGCAGTCCCAGGACCGCTGGGGCCAACGTCCTGACTTCC.

The chain uses TRBV5-1 and TRBJ2-6; D is ambiguous. V lost 0 bases and J lost 0, with 10 bases in between. The CDR3 is 17 amino acids. CDR1 is SGHRS and CDR2 is YFSETQ in the germline V gene. The CDR3 sequence: CASSLGGYPSGANVLTF. The CDR3, as DNA: TGCGCCAGCAGCTTGGGGGGTTACCCCTCTGGGGCCAACGTCCTGACTTTC.

This clonotype showed up many times. The chain uses TRBV29-1 and TRBJ2-3; D is ambiguous. The CDR3 has 12 residues. Germline V gene sequence: CDR1 SQVTM, CDR2 ANQGSEA. CDR3 amino acids: CSTGGATDTQYF. Written as DNA, the CDR3 is TGCTCCACCGGCGGAGCCACAGATACGCAGTATTTT.

This clonotype was observed a few times. At one boundary the junction diverges from the germline segment, which might be a read error. The chain couples TRBV4-1 to TRBJ2-3, with TRBD2 matching over 13 bases. Germline V gene sequence: CDR1 MGHRA, CDR2 YSYEKL. The CDR3 contains 15 residues. CDR3 sequence reads: CASSRTSGSADTQYF. CDR3 in DNA: TGTGCCAGCAGCCGGACTAGCGGGAGTGCAGATACGCAGTATTTT.

As concerns this clonotype: This may arise from a read error, as a much more abundant clone is one base away. This chain uses TRBV5-1 with TRBJ2-7, with D possibly matching TRBD2 (6 bases). This CDR3 spans 12 amino acids. Per the germline V gene, CDR1 is SGHRS and CDR2 is YFSETQ. This CDR3 reads CASNLEGYEQYF. CDR3 coding DNA: TGCGCCAGCAACTTGGAGGGGTACGAGCAGTACTTC.

This clonotype was detected ten times or more. The gene calls are TRBV12-3 or TRBV12-4 and TRBJ2-5; 11 bases match TRBD2. Trimming at V came to 4 bases and at J to 1 base, leaving 2 bases not matched to a gene. The CDR3 has 15 amino acids. The CDR3 sequence: CASSSGTSGQETQYF. In DNA form, the CDR3 reads TGTGCCAGCAGTTCCGGGACTAGCGGCCAAGAGACCCAGTACTTC.

This clonotype was detected many times. The chain recombines TRBV11-3 with TRBJ2-1; 14 positions agree with TRBD2. The CDR3 has 15 amino acids. The V gene's germline CDR1 is SGHNT and CDR2 YENEEA. Trimming at V came to 5 bases and at J to 6 bases, leaving 3 bases not matched to a gene. CDR3 nucleotide sequence: TGTGCCAGCAGCCTCGGACTAGCGGGAGGCAATGAGCAGTTCTTC. Translated: CASSLGLAGGNEQFF.

This clonotype was seen many times. V and J are TRBV29-1 and TRBJ2-2; D ambiguous. The CDR3 sequence is 14 residues long. Trimming took 4 bases from V and 0 from J, leaving 9 bases between them. Germline-derived CDR1 and CDR2 are SQVTM and ANQGSEA. CDR3 protein: CSVASGANTGELFF. The CDR3 DNA reads as TGCAGCGTTGCGTCTGGGGCGAACACCGGGGAGCTGTTTTTT.

Regarding this clonotype: This may arise from a read error, as a much more abundant clone is one base away. The gene calls are TRBV6-6 and TRBJ2-1, with D tentatively TRBD2 (6 bases). The CDR3 is 15 amino acids. CDR1 MNHNY and CDR2 SVGAGI come from the germline V gene (reference sequence). CDR3 sequence: CAGSYLGGAADEQFF. Written as DNA, the CDR3 is TGTGCCGGCAGTTACTTAGGAGGGGCCGCCGATGAGCAGTTCTTC.

The table lists this clonotype with many counts. This chain links TRBV23-1 with TRBJ2-1; D ambiguous. TRBV23-1 is an open reading frame, and its role is uncertain. The length of the CDR3 is 12 residues. V was cut by 2 bases and J by 6 bases, with 5 bases left in between. CDR3 loop: CASSQASNEQFF. CDR3 coding DNA: TGCGCCAGCAGTCAAGCCAGCAATGAGCAGTTCTTC.

The table lists this clonotype with many counts. The CDR3 nucleotides read TGTGCCAGCAACCTGGGGATAAGTTTGGGTGAGCAGTTCTTC. Its protein product is CASNLGISLGEQFF. This chain joins TRBV27 and TRBJ2-1, with D unresolved. V was cut by 7 bases and J by 9 bases, with 19 bases left in between. Per the germline V gene, CDR1 is MNHEY and CDR2 is SMNVEV (reference sequence). The CDR3 length is 14 residues.

This rearrangement joins TRBV20-1 to TRBJ2-7; 9 bases are shared with TRBD2. The V segment lost 0 bases and the J segment 2 bases; nucleotides outside the gene matches: 11. Looked up from germline, CDR1 is DFQATT and CDR2 is SNEGSKA (reference sequence). This CDR3 is built from 17 residues. CDR3 in amino acids: CSARDGIASGMTYEQYF. In DNA form, the CDR3 reads TGCAGTGCTAGAGATGGGATTGCTAGCGGGATGACCTACGAGCAGTACTTC.

The chain combines TRBV6-2 or TRBV6-3 with TRBJ2-1, with D unresolved. CDR3 length equals 12 residues. The germline V gene encodes CDR1 MNHEY and CDR2 SVGEGT. With 5 bases removed from V and 7 bases from J, the gap between germline ends came to 9 bases. DNA of the CDR3: TGTGCCAGCAGTGCCCAAGGGAATGAGCAGTTCTTC. Its translation is CASSAQGNEQFF.

This clonotype was detected many times. The chain combines TRBV7-2 with TRBJ2-1; 10 bases match TRBD2. V shed 2 bases, J shed 6 bases, and the junction held 4 bases outside the gene matches. CDR1 and CDR2 (germline): SGHTA, FQGNSA. The CDR3 length is 15 residues. DNA for the CDR3: TGTGCCAGCAGCTTAAGTGCTAGCGGGAGCAATGAGCAGTTCTTC. Translated: CASSLSASGSNEQFF.

This clonotype has a count of ten or more. The rearrangement links TRBV28 to TRBJ2-2; D ambiguous. The CDR3 extends over 17 amino acids. V was shortened by 3 bases and J by 0 bases, with 14 bases between the two germline ends. Germline assignment: CDR1 MDHEN and CDR2 SYDVKM. CDR3 in DNA: TGTGCCAGCAGTTTTTCCCCGCACTTCGCGAACACCGGGGAGCTGTTTTTT. Translation: CASSFSPHFANTGELFF.